The 17 T cell receptor beta chains below all came from one sample that was sequenced in a study of CD8 T cells in ankylosing spondylitis. MiXCR was run by TCRdb on the 5' RACE reads, yielding one entry per CDR3 protein. The sample gives 200,000 to 300,000 distinct CDR3 sequences, roughly 32% of which show up once; roughly 4.2% is in the top ten. Specimen: blood, either unsorted or a sorted T cell fraction (not recorded which). Receptor source: a male donor with ankylosing spondylitis or in good health (not recorded which).

V is TRBV20-1 and J is TRBJ1-5; 9 bases line up with TRBD1. Germline-derived CDR1 and CDR2 are DFQATT and SNEGSKA (reference sequence). J lost 5 bases, V lost 5 bases, and 4 bases had no gene match. The CDR3 spans 13 residues. CDR3 DNA sequence: TGCAGTGCTCCGGGACAGGGAGATCAGCCCCAGCATTTT. It is translated as CSAPGQGDQPQHF.

The rearrangement links TRBV20-1 to TRBJ2-7; 8 nucleotides align to TRBD1. CDR1 and CDR2 (germline): DFQATT, SNEGSKA (reference sequence). The V segment lost 0 bases and the J segment 4 bases; nucleotides outside the gene matches: 5. This CDR3 is built from 14 residues. The CDR3 reads CSARDPGQEYEQYF. For the CDR3, the DNA is TGCAGTGCTAGAGACCCGGGACAGGAATACGAGCAGTACTTC.

This clonotype was seen only a few times. The J gene is TRBJ2-2, the V gene TRBV20-1; maybe TRBD2 (7 bases). Trimming stripped 3 bases from V and 7 bases from J, with 15 bases between. CDR1 and CDR2 from the germline V gene are DFQATT and SNEGSKA (reference sequence). This CDR3 comprises 14 residues. CDR3 nucleotide sequence: TGCAGTGCTAGGGGCGGGGGCTATGGCGGGGAGCTGTTTTTT. The encoded protein is CSARGGGYGGELFF.

The chain is built from TRBV5-1 and TRBJ2-5, with TRBD1 matching over 7 bases. CDR3 length: 14 amino acids. Germline CDR1 and CDR2: SGHRS and YFSETQ. Trimming at V came to 3 bases and at J to 5 bases, leaving 7 bases not matched to a gene. Here the CDR3 DNA reads TGCGCCAGCAGCTCGTCACAGGGGACGGAGACCCAGTACTTC. Residues: CASSSSQGTETQYF.

The chain joins TRBV6-1 to TRBJ2-3; D gene unclear. V was trimmed by 8 bases and J by 6 bases, leaving 15 bases between them. Germline CDR1 MNHNS, CDR2 SASEGT. The length of the CDR3 is 13 residues. CDR3 sequence (DNA): TGTGCCAGCGCTCCCAATGGTCCCGATACGCAGTATTTT. Translation: CASAPNGPDTQYF.

The rearrangement uses TRBV11-2 and TRBJ2-2, with unresolved D. The CDR3 contains 16 residues. Germline V gene sequence: CDR1 SGHAT, CDR2 FQNNGV. Trimming shortened V by 3 bases and J by 2 bases, and 13 bases separated the two germline ends. In nucleotides, the CDR3 is TGTGCCAGCAGCTTGAGGTGGTCTGCTAACACCGGGGAGCTGTTTTTT. This gives the protein CASSLRWSANTGELFF.

V usage is TRBV29-1 and J usage is TRBJ2-7; maybe TRBD2 (7 bases). CDR1 is SQVTM, CDR2 ANQGSEA, per germline. The CDR3 covers 18 residues. V gave up 6 bases and J gave up 2 bases, with 29 bases separating them. CDR3 loop: CSVRNGGQNNDSPYEQYF. Written as DNA, the CDR3 is TGCAGCGTCCGTAACGGGGGGCAGAATAACGATAGTCCCTACGAGCAGTACTTC.

This clonotype has only a few counts. CDR3 nucleotides: TGTGCCAGCAGCTTAAGGGTGGAAGAGACCCAGTACTTC. Amino acid sequence: CASSLRVEETQYF. The chain has TRBV7-7 and TRBJ2-5, with D unresolved. The germline V gene has CDR1 SSHAT and CDR2 FNYEAQ (reference sequence). Trimming removed 2 bases from V and 3 bases from J, with 7 bases in between. The CDR3 contains 13 residues. Together with reference TRBV7-7 and TRBJ2-5, the CDR3 gives the full variable domain: GAGVSQSPRYKVTKRGQDVTLRCDPISSHATLYWYQQALGQGPEFLTYFNYEAQPDKSGLPSDRFSAERPEGSISTLTIQRTEQRDSAMYRCASSLRVEETQYFGPGTRLLVL.

The chain links TRBV29-1 to TRBJ2-2; TRBD2 agrees at 9 bases. This CDR3 is 14 amino acids long. With V trimmed by 4 bases and J by 2 bases, 2 bases remained unmatched. The germline V gene encodes CDR1 SQVTM and CDR2 ANQGSEA. The CDR3 protein is CSVGSGGNTGELFF. The CDR3 DNA follows: TGCAGCGTTGGTAGCGGGGGAAACACCGGGGAGCTGTTTTTT.

CDR3 sequence: CSARVGSNYEQYF. The CDR3 bases are TGCAGTGCTAGGGTCGGATCAAACTACGAGCAGTACTTC. This chain links TRBV20-1 with TRBJ2-7; no firm D call. The CDR3 extends over 13 amino acids. Germline V CDR1 and CDR2: DFQATT, SNEGSKA (reference sequence). V was trimmed by 3 bases and J by 3 bases, leaving 12 bases between them.

V and J are TRBV29-1 and TRBJ2-5, with D possibly TRBD1 on 6 matching bases. This CDR3 has 12 amino acids. CDR1 is SQVTM and CDR2 is ANQGSEA in the germline V gene. V was trimmed by 8 bases and J by 4 bases, leaving 14 bases between them. The CDR3 loop is CSHQQGVETQYF. DNA of the CDR3: TGCAGCCACCAACAGGGAGTAGAGACCCAGTACTTC.

In its sample, this clonotype was seen a few times. In nucleotides, the CDR3 is TGCGCCAGCAGCTGGGACGGTAGCTCCTACGAGCAGTACTTC. Its protein product is CASSWDGSSYEQYF. The genes are TRBV5-1 and TRBJ2-7; D assignment may be TRBD1 or TRBD2 (5 bases each). The CDR3 consists of 14 residues. V dropped 3 bases and J dropped 0 bases, with 10 bases sitting between them. The germline V gene encodes CDR1 SGHRS and CDR2 YFSETQ.

The chain couples TRBV5-1 to TRBJ2-3; perhaps TRBD2 as D (5 bases). The CDR3 loop spans 15 amino acids. The V gene's germline CDR1 is SGHRS and CDR2 YFSETQ. Trimming stripped 4 bases from V and 3 bases from J, with 15 bases between. In DNA form, the CDR3 reads TGCGCCAGCAGCACTTGGGGAGCCCCTACAGATACGCAGTATTTT. As protein: CASSTWGAPTDTQYF.

The chain joins TRBV29-1 to TRBJ2-5; no firm D call. CDR1 is SQVTM and CDR2 is ANQGSEA in the germline V gene. This CDR3 spans 12 amino acids. V lost 4 bases, J lost 2 bases, and 8 bases lay in between. CDR3 loop: CSVVRKQETQYF. CDR3 in DNA: TGCAGCGTTGTGAGGAAGCAAGAGACCCAGTACTTC.

This clonotype was picked up a small number of times. The V gene is TRBV7-9, the J gene TRBJ2-7; 7 positions match TRBD1. This CDR3 has 16 residues. The germline V gene encodes CDR1 SEHNR and CDR2 FQNEAQ (reference sequence). J lost 5 bases, V lost 5 bases, and 15 bases had no gene match. CDR3 sequence (DNA): TGTGCCAGCAGCCCACGACGACAGGGTAGTGGCGACGAGCAGTACTTC. Protein: CASSPRRQGSGDEQYF.

V and J are TRBV6-1 and TRBJ2-3; TRBD2 matches at 9 bases. The CDR3 runs to 16 residues. Germline values: CDR1 MNHNS, CDR2 SASEGT. Trimming cost V 7 bases and J 2 bases; bases outside gene matches: 10. This chain's CDR3 is CASTSRASGNTDTQYF. In DNA, the CDR3 is TGTGCCAGCACCTCCCGGGCTAGCGGGAACACAGATACGCAGTATTTT.

The chain recombines TRBV15 with TRBJ1-5, with D uncertain. Germline V gene lookup returns CDR1 LNHNV and CDR2 YYDKDF (reference sequence). V lost 5 bases, J lost 0 bases, and 14 bases lay in between. The CDR3 consists of 16 residues. CDR3 sequence reads: CATSARPAGSNQPQHF. The CDR3 DNA sequence: TGTGCCACCAGCGCCCGTCCGGCAGGTAGCAATCAGCCCCAGCATTTT.